The 27 T cell receptor beta chains in this list originate from one sample, sequenced in a study of response to subunit inactivated influenza vaccine. Each CDR3 protein gets one entry after TCRdb re-called the RT-PCR reads with MiXCR. The table records more than 500,000 distinct CDR3 sequences, roughly 12% of them present only once. Another study also made use of these data, one on T cells expressing NK-cell markers. That report adds: Production of TCR beta cDNA relied on 5'RACE template switching with UMIs.

The sequencing here drew on PBMCs from blood, taken on the day of vaccination. Receptors originate from a man aged 45 to 65 who received an inactivated influenza vaccine.

At least ten counts were recorded for this clonotype. The rearrangement links TRBV7-9 to TRBJ2-1; TRBD2 might be the D (6 bases). The V end was cut by 5 bases, the J end by 2 bases, with 13 bases between. The CDR3 extends over 15 amino acids. Germline V lookup: CDR1 SEHNR, CDR2 FQNEAQ (reference sequence). CDR3 sequence: CASSHWTNTYNEQFF. The CDR3, as DNA: TGTGCCAGCAGCCATTGGACTAATACCTACAATGAGCAGTTCTTC.

As regards this clonotype: This could be a read error, since a much larger clone is one nucleotide away. The V and J genes are TRBV5-5 and TRBJ1-6; unclear D gene. Trimming left V 5 bases short and J 12 bases short, with 12 bases between. Germline-derived CDR1 and CDR2 are SGHKS and YYEKEE (reference sequence). This CDR3 is 12 amino acids long. The CDR3 protein is CASSPTERPLHF. For the CDR3, the DNA is TGTGCCAGCAGTCCGACCGAGCGACCCCTCCACTTT.

CDR3 sequence (DNA): TGCGCCAGCAGGAGGACTAGCAAAGAGACCCAGTACTTC. Its protein is CASRRTSKETQYF. The J gene is TRBJ2-5, the V gene TRBV5-1; 8 bases line up with TRBD2. The germline V gene encodes CDR1 SGHRS and CDR2 YFSETQ. J lost 3 bases, V lost 5 bases, and 3 bases had no gene match. The CDR3 consists of 13 residues.

This clonotype was observed a handful of times. The CDR3 coding sequence is TGCGCCAGCAGCCAAGGTACCAGCTCCTACGAGCAGTACTTC. Amino acid sequence: CASSQGTSSYEQYF. The chain carries TRBV4-1 and TRBJ2-7; D call uncertain. With 1 base removed from V and 0 bases from J, the gap between germline ends came to 7 bases. The CDR3 has 14 residues. The V gene's germline CDR1 is MGHRA and CDR2 YSYEKL.

The V call is TRBV10-2, the J call TRBJ2-1, with D possibly matching TRBD2 (6 bases). This CDR3 is built from 17 residues. V dropped 5 bases and J dropped 4 bases, with 21 bases sitting between them. Germline CDR1 is WSHSY and CDR2 is SAAADI. Written as DNA, the CDR3 is TGCGCCAGCAGTCCCAACCACGTAGCGGAGCAATACAATGAGCAGTTCTTC. Its translation is CASSPNHVAEQYNEQFF.

In its sample, this clonotype was seen a few times. The CDR3 nucleotides are TGTGCCACCAGTGATTTAGCGGTGAACTCCTACAATGAGCAGTTCTTC. This encodes CATSDLAVNSYNEQFF. This chain uses TRBV24-1 with TRBJ2-1; a possible D gene is TRBD2 (5 bases). V was clipped by 1 base and J by 0 bases, with 9 bases between them. The CDR3 is made up of 16 amino acids. Germline V gene sequence: CDR1 KGHDR, CDR2 SFDVKD.

This clonotype has only a few counts. The chain is built from TRBV4-1 and TRBJ2-1, with no clear D. Germline V gives CDR1 MGHRA, CDR2 YSYEKL. There are 14 residues in the CDR3. V was cut by 0 bases and J by 11 bases, with 14 bases left in between. The CDR3 DNA reads as TGCGCCAGCAGCCAAGATCTCTGGGGTCGTAAGCAGTTCTTC. Amino acids: CASSQDLWGRKQFF.

The chain employs TRBV5-1 and TRBJ1-5; D gene ambiguous. Germline loops: CDR1 SGHRS, CDR2 YFSETQ. This CDR3 contains 14 residues. V lost 1 base and J 7 bases, leaving 12 bases between the germline ends. CDR3 nucleotide sequence: TGCGCCAGCAGCTTGATGGCGGGGATCCAGCCCCAGCATTTT. Its protein is CASSLMAGIQPQHF.

This clonotype was seen a few times. V is TRBV7-3 and J is TRBJ2-7; 9 bases align to TRBD2. V lost 1 base and J lost 7; bases outside the gene matches: 8. Germline CDR1 reads SGHTA; CDR2 reads FQGTGA. This CDR3 has 15 residues. The CDR3 DNA reads as TGTGCCAGCAGCTTAAACGGCGGGAGGGCGTCAGAGCAGTACTTC. It translates to CASSLNGGRASEQYF.

This clonotype was seen many times. The chain couples TRBV4-1 to TRBJ2-1; the match to TRBD1 covers 8 bases. The CDR3 covers 16 residues. Germline CDR1 is MGHRA and CDR2 is YSYEKL. V lost 3 bases to trimming and J lost 1 base; unmatched junction nucleotides: 5. CDR3 sequence (DNA): TGCGCCAGCAGCCACGCGACAGGGGAGTCCTACAATGAGCAGTTCTTC. As protein: CASSHATGESYNEQFF.

The genes are TRBV5-1 and TRBJ1-2; no firm D call. The CDR3 covers 13 residues. The V end was cut by 3 bases, the J end by 10 bases, with 16 bases between. Germline V gene sequence: CDR1 SGHRS, CDR2 YFSETQ. The CDR3 DNA is TGCGCCAGCAGCTCGAGCCAAAGGGAAGTCTACACCTTC. It encodes CASSSSQREVYTF.

The rearrangement uses TRBV11-2 and TRBJ2-3; 8 bases map to TRBD1. The CDR3 sequence is 16 residues long. The germline V gene encodes CDR1 SGHAT and CDR2 FQNNGV. V gave up 4 bases and J gave up 0 bases; unmatched junction bases: 6. In DNA, the CDR3 is TGTGCCAGCAGCTCCTACCAGGGGGCTAGCACAGATACGCAGTATTTT. This encodes CASSSYQGASTDTQYF.

The sample holds many counts of this clonotype. J is TRBJ2-2 and V is TRBV2; D is uncertain. Germline CDR1 and CDR2: SNHLY and FYNNEI. Trimming removed 4 bases from V and 5 bases from J, with 5 bases in between. The CDR3 is 12 amino acids. The chain's CDR3 is CASSGETGELFF. As DNA, the CDR3 is TGTGCCAGCAGTGGTGAGACCGGGGAGCTGTTTTTT.

This clonotype was counted ten times or more. The chain employs TRBV12-3 or TRBV12-4 and TRBJ2-3, with TRBD2 matching over 9 bases. With 8 bases clipped from V and 3 bases from J, the junction kept 12 bases outside the gene matches. This CDR3 is built from 16 residues. CDR3 sequence reads: CASRISGRRSTDTQYF. The CDR3 DNA is TGTGCCAGCCGTATTAGCGGGAGACGTTCAACAGATACGCAGTATTTT.

The chain is built from TRBV9 and TRBJ1-1, with D possibly being TRBD1 (5 bases). Germline CDR1 is SGDLS and CDR2 is YYNGEE. The CDR3 loop spans 13 amino acids. Trimming removed 3 bases at V and 6 bases at J, with 12 bases between. The CDR3 here is CASSGGQGSEAFF. The CDR3 DNA reads TGTGCCAGCAGCGGAGGACAAGGATCTGAAGCTTTCTTT. Variable domain in full (rest from reference TRBV9 and TRBJ1-1): DSGVTQTPKHLITATGQRVTLRCSPRSGDLSVYWYQQSLDQGLQFLIQYYNGEERAKGNILERFSAQQFPDLHSELNLSSLELGDSALYFCASSGGQGSEAFFGQGTRLTVV.

This clonotype occurred a few times. The V and J genes are TRBV6-2 or TRBV6-3 and TRBJ1-1; TRBD1 matches 8 bases. CDR3 length equals 16 residues. CDR1 is MNHEY and CDR2 is SVGEGT in the germline V gene. V trimming: 2 bases; J trimming: 1 base; junction bases outside the gene matches: 6. The CDR3 spells CASSYPTGAANTEAFF. The CDR3 bases are TGTGCCAGCAGTTACCCGACAGGGGCAGCGAACACTGAAGCTTTCTTT.

The chain is built from TRBV7-2 and TRBJ1-1; 7 bases are shared with TRBD1. J lost 5 bases, V lost 5 bases, and 8 bases had no gene match. The germline V gene encodes CDR1 SGHTA and CDR2 FQGNSA. The CDR3 loop spans 14 amino acids. CDR3 sequence (DNA): TGTGCCAGCAGCAAGAGACAGGGTGGGACTGAAGCTTTCTTT. Translation gives CASSKRQGGTEAFF. Based on the CDR3 plus reference TRBV7-2 and TRBJ1-1, the full variable domain is GAGVSQSPSNKVTEKGKDVELRCDPISGHTALYWYRQSLGQGLEFLIYFQGNSAPDKSGLPSDRFSAERTGGSVSTLTIQRTQQEDSAVYLCASSKRQGGTEAFFGQGTRLTVV.

This clonotype came up a few times. V and J are TRBV9 and TRBJ2-7, with 11 bases identical to TRBD2. Losses at the gene ends were 3 bases for V and 2 bases for J; bases not matched to a gene: 4. The CDR3 extends over 15 amino acids. Per the germline V gene, CDR1 is SGDLS and CDR2 is YYNGEE. CDR3 sequence reads: CASSATSGVTYEQYF. The CDR3 region has the DNA TGTGCCAGCAGCGCGACTAGCGGGGTTACCTACGAGCAGTACTTC.

Only a few counts were recorded for this clonotype. The genes are TRBV7-3 and TRBJ2-2; 9 bases line up with TRBD2. Trimming removed 5 bases from V and 6 bases from J; junction bases left unmatched: 7. Germline V lookup: CDR1 SGHTA, CDR2 FQGTGA. The CDR3 has 15 residues. The CDR3 protein is CASSREAGGPGELFF. As DNA, the CDR3 is TGTGCCAGCAGCAGAGAAGCGGGAGGCCCCGGGGAGCTGTTTTTT.

This clonotype has a handful of counts. The chain joins TRBV5-6 to TRBJ1-3; a possible D gene is TRBD1 (5 bases). CDR1 and CDR2 (germline): SGHDT, YYEEEE. The ends were cut back, 1 base at V and 2 bases at J, with 7 bases in the middle. The length of the CDR3 is 14 residues. The CDR3 nucleotides are TGTGCCAGCAGCTTGACGACAGCTGGAAACACCATATATTTT. It codes for CASSLTTAGNTIYF.

The rearrangement uses TRBV29-1 and TRBJ2-3, with D unclear. Germline loops: CDR1 SQVTM, CDR2 ANQGSEA. The CDR3 extends over 15 amino acids. V was clipped by 6 bases and J by 0 bases, with 16 bases between them. The CDR3 sequence is CSVSTVGASTDTQYF. The CDR3 DNA reads TGCAGCGTCTCCACGGTAGGAGCTAGCACAGATACGCAGTATTTT.

The chain combines TRBV4-3 with TRBJ2-1; 10 bases map to TRBD2. Germline values: CDR1 LGHNA, CDR2 YSLEER. With 3 bases clipped from V and 10 bases from J, the junction kept 9 bases outside the gene matches. The CDR3 is 15 amino acids. CDR3 nucleotides: TGCGCCAGCAGCCAGAGGGGACTAGCGATGGGGGAGCAGTTCTTC. Protein: CASSQRGLAMGEQFF.

This clonotype has a handful of counts. The rearrangement uses TRBV28 and TRBJ2-5; 7 nucleotides line up with TRBD1. This CDR3 comprises 13 residues. In germline, CDR1 is MDHEN, CDR2 SYDVKM. V lost 8 bases, J lost 4 bases, and 7 bases stayed unmatched. This chain's CDR3 is CASVDRVRETQYF. The CDR3 coding sequence is TGTGCCAGCGTAGACAGGGTGAGAGAGACCCAGTACTTC.

This clonotype was seen more than once but under ten times. The chain recombines TRBV24-1 with TRBJ2-5, with 7 bases fitting TRBD2. The CDR3 is 16 amino acids. Germline assignment: CDR1 KGHDR and CDR2 SFDVKD. The V segment lost 4 bases and the J segment 2 bases; nucleotides outside the gene matches: 9. CDR3: CATSDLRGEGQETQYF. DNA of the CDR3: TGTGCCACCAGTGACCTTCGGGGGGAGGGACAAGAGACCCAGTACTTC.

The DNA for the CDR3 is TGTGCCATCAGTGCCGAGTCTAACACTGAAGCTTTCTTT. Its protein is CAISAESNTEAFF. This chain joins TRBV10-3 and TRBJ1-1, with no clear D. This CDR3 region has 13 residues. The ends were cut back, 4 bases at V and 2 bases at J, with 8 bases in the middle. The germline gives CDR1 ENHRY, CDR2 SYGVKD.

The chain is built from TRBV5-1 and TRBJ1-4; possible D gene TRBD1, 5 bases. This CDR3 spans 16 amino acids. The V end lost 4 bases, the J end lost 0 bases, and 13 bases lay between the germline ends. Looked up from germline, CDR1 is SGHRS and CDR2 is YFSETQ. The CDR3 DNA reads as TGCGCCAGCAGCACGGGACGGATTGCAACTAATGAAAAACTGTTTTTT. Its translation: CASSTGRIATNEKLFF.

The sample holds a few counts of this clonotype. V and J are TRBV18 and TRBJ2-3; D ambiguous. Germline V CDR1 and CDR2: KGHSH, LQKENI. V lost 0 bases to trimming and J lost 2 bases, with 6 bases between them. The CDR3 length is 14 residues. CDR3: CASSPPVNTDTQYF. The CDR3 coding sequence is TGTGCCAGCTCACCACCGGTGAACACAGATACGCAGTATTTT.